This T cell receptor beta chain is from a study of blood T cell repertoires in COVID-19. This clone has only one observation. Profiled with immunoSEQ multiplex PCR; TCRdb holds only in-frame clones, not every one. The sample has around 99,000 clones, 75% to 85% seen once; the top ten hold approximately 7.9%. Germline V lookup: CDR1 LGHDT, CDR2 YNNKEL (reference sequence). V was clipped by 0 bases and J by 7 bases, with 10 bases between them. CDR3 length equals 14 residues. V and J are TRBV3-1 (or the pseudogene TRBV3-2) and TRBJ2-1; weak D call: TRBD1 (5 bases). The source material was peripheral blood. This sequence was found in a woman of 80 years or more with active or convalescent COVID-19. DNA of the CDR3: TGTGCCAGCAGCCAAGATACAGGAGTTAATGAGCAGTTCTTC. Translation gives CASSQDTGVNEQFF.